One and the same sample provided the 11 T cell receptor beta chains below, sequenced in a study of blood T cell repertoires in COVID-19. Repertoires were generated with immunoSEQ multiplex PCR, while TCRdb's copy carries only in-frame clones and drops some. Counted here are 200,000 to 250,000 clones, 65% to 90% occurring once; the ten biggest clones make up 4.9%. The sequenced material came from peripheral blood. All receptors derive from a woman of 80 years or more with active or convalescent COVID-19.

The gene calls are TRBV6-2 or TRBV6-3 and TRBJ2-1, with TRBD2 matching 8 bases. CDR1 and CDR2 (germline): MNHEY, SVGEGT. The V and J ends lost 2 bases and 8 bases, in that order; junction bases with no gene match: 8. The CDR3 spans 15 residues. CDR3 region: CASSYDSGSTYEQFF. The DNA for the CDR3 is TGTGCCAGCAGTTACGACAGCGGGAGTACGTATGAGCAGTTCTTC.

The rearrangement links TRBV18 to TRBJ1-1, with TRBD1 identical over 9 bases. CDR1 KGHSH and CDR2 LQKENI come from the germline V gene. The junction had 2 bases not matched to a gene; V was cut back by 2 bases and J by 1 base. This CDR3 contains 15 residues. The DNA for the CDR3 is TGTGCCAGCTCACCAAGGACAGGGGAGAACACTGAAGCTTTCTTT. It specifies CASSPRTGENTEAFF.

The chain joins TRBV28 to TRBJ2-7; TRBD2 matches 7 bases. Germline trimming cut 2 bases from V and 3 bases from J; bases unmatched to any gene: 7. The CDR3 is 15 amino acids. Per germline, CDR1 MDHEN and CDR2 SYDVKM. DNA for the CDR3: TGTGCCAGCAGTTTACCCGGGACTACATACTACGAGCAGTACTTC. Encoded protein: CASSLPGTTYYEQYF.

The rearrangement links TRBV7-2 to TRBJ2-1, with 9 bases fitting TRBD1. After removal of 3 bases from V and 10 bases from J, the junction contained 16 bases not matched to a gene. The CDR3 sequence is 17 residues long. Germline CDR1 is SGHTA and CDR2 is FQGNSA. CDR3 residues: CASSFPPGTGKAGEQFF. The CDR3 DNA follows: TGTGCCAGCAGCTTTCCACCCGGGACAGGGAAGGCAGGGGAGCAGTTCTTC.

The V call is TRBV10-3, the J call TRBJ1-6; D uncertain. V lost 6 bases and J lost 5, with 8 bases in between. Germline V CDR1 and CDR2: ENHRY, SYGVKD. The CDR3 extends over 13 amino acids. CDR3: CAISLKNNSPLHF. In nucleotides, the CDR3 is TGTGCCATCAGCCTTAAAAATAATTCACCCCTCCACTTT.

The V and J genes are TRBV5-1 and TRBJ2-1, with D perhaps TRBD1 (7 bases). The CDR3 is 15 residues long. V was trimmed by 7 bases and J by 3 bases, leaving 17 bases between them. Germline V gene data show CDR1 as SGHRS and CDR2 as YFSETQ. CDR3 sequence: CASLPGGTDYNEQFF. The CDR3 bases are TGCGCCAGCCTACCTGGGGGGACAGACTACAATGAGCAGTTCTTC.

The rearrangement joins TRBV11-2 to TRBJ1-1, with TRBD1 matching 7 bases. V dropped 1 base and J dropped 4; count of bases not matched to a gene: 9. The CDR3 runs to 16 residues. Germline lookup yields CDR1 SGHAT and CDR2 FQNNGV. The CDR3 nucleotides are TGTGCCAGCAGCTTAGTTTACAGGGGTGACGGCACTGAAGCTTTCTTT. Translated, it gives CASSLVYRGDGTEAFF.

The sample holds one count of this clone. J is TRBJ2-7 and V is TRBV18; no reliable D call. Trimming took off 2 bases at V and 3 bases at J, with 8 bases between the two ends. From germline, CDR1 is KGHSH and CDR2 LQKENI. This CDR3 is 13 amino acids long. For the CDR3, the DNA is TGTGCCAGCTCACCAGGGCTTGTCTACGAGCAGTACTTC. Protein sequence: CASSPGLVYEQYF.

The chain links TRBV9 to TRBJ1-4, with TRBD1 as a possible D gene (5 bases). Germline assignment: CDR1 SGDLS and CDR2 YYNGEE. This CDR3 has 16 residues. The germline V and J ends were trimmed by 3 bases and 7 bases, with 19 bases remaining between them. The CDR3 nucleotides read TGTGCCAGCAGCGGGGGTGGAGGGACCCATTCTGAAAAACTGTTTTTT. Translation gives CASSGGGGTHSEKLFF.

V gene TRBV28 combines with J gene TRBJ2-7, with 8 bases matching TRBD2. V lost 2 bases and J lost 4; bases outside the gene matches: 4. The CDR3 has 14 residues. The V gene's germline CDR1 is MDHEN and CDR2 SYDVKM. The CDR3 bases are TGTGCCAGCAGTTTAGAGGGACTAGGGTACGAGCAGTACTTC. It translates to CASSLEGLGYEQYF.

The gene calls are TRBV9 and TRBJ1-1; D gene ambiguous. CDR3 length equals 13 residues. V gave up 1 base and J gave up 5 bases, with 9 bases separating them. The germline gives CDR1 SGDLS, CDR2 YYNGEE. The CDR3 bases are TGTGCCAGCAGCGTAACATTGGCAACTGAAGCTTTCTTT. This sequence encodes CASSVTLATEAFF.